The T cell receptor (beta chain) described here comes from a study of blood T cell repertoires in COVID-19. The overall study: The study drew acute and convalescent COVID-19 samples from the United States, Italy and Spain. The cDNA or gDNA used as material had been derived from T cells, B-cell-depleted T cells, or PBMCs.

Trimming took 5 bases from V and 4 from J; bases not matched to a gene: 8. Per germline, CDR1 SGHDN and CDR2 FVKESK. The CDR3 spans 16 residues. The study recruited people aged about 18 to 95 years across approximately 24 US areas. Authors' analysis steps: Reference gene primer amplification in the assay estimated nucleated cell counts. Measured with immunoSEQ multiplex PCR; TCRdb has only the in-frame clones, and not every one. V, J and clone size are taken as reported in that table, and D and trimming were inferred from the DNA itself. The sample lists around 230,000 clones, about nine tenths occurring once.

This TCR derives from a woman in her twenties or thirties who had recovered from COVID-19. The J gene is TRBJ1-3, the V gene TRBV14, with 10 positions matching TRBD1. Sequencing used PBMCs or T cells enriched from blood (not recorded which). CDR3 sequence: CASSYPGQGKGNTIYF. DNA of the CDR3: TGTGCCAGCAGCTATCCGGGACAGGGGAAGGGAAACACCATATATTTT.